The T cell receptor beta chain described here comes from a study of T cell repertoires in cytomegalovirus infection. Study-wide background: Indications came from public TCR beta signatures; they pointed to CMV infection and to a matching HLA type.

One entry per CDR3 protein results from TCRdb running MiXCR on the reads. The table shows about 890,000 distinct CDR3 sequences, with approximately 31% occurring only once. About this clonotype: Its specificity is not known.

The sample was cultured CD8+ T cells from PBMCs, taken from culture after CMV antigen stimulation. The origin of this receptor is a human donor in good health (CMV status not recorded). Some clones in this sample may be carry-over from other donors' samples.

The CDR3 DNA follows: TGCGCCAGCAGCCAACTAGGATCCCCAAGCTCCTACGAGCAGTACTTC. This translates into CASSQLGSPSSYEQYF. The chain uses TRBV4-1 and TRBJ2-7; D not resolved. Trimming took off 2 bases at V and 0 bases at J, with 14 bases between the two ends. Germline CDR1 is MGHRA and CDR2 is YSYEKL. CDR3 length: 16 amino acids.